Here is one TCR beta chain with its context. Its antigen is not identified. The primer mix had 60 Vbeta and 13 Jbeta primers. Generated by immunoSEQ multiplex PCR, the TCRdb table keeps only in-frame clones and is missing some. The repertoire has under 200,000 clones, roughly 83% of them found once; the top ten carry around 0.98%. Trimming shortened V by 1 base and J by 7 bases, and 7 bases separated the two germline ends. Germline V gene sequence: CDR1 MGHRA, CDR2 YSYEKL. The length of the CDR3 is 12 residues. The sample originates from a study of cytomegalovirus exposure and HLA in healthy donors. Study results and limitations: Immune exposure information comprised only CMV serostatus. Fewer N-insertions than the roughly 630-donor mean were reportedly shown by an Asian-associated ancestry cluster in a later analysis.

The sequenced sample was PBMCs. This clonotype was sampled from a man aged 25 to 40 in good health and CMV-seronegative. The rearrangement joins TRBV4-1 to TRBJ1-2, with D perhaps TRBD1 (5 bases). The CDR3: CASSQGGGGYTF. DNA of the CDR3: TGCGCCAGCAGCCAAGGGGGGGGTGGCTACACCTTC.